This paragraph covers one T cell receptor beta chain sequence. This CDR3 is 16 amino acids long. Looked up from germline, CDR1 is SQVTM and CDR2 is ANQGSEA. V dropped 0 bases and J dropped 9; count of bases not matched to a gene: 14. Assay: immunoSEQ multiplex PCR; the TCRdb copy retains only in-frame clones and omits some. The table has about 300,000 clones, around 76% seen once; the top ten hold around 5.3%. The data originate from a study of cytotoxic CD8 clonotypes in ibrutinib-treated CLL. Sequencing was performed on PBMCs, taken at disease progression, from a patient treated with ibrutinib. The receptor comes from a human donor with chronic lymphocytic leukemia. The chain couples TRBV29-1 to TRBJ2-1, with 7 nucleotides matching TRBD2. DNA for the CDR3: TGCAGCGTTGAAGACCCCAAGCGGGGTGAATGGGGTGAGCAGTTCTTC. Translation gives CSVEDPKRGEWGEQFF.